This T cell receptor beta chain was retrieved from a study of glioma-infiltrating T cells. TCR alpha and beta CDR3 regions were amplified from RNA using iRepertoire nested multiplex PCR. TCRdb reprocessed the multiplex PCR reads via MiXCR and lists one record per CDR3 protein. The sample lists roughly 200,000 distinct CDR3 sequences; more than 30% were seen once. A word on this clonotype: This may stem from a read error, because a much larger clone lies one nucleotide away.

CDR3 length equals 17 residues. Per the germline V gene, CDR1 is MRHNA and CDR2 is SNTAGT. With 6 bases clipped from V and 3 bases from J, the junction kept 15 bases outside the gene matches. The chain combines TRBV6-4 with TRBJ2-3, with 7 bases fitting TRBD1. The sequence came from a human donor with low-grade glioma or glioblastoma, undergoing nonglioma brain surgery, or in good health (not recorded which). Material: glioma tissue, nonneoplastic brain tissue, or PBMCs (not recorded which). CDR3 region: CASRKGAAEGVTDTQYF. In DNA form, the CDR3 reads TGTGCCAGCAGGAAGGGGGCAGCGGAAGGCGTAACAGATACGCAGTATTTT.